The 19 T cell receptor beta chains below come from one sample, sequenced in a study of cytomegalovirus exposure and HLA in healthy donors. Both 60 Vbeta primers and 13 Jbeta primers went into the PCR. Using immunoSEQ multiplex PCR, the repertoire was profiled, and TCRdb retains in-frame clones only, with some absent. There are about 200,000 clones in the sample, with roughly 0.74% held by the top ten. Source material: PBMCs. The receptors here all came from a boy between 10 and 17 years old in good health and CMV-seronegative.

The V gene is TRBV7-2, the J gene TRBJ2-2; 8 bases line up with TRBD1. Germline-derived CDR1 and CDR2 are SGHTA and FQGNSA. CDR3 length: 16 residues. V lost 3 bases, J lost 4 bases, and 7 bases stayed unmatched. Here the CDR3 DNA reads TGTGCCAGCAGCTTGGTTACAGGGGGGAGCACCGGGGAGCTGTTTTTT. Translated: CASSLVTGGSTGELFF.

The chain carries TRBV19 and TRBJ1-5; perhaps TRBD1 as D (6 bases). CDR3 length: 15 amino acids. V gave up 7 bases and J gave up 0 bases, with 13 bases separating them. Germline V gene lookup returns CDR1 LNHDA and CDR2 SQIVND (reference sequence). CDR3 sequence: CASTLRGYSNQPQHF. CDR3 bases: TGTGCCAGTACGCTCAGGGGCTATAGCAATCAGCCCCAGCATTTT.

V usage is TRBV6-5 and J usage is TRBJ2-7, with 7 bases matching TRBD1. From germline, CDR1 is MNHEY and CDR2 SVGAGI. The CDR3 sequence is 13 residues long. With V trimmed by 5 bases and J by 2 bases, 3 bases remained unmatched. This chain's CDR3 is CASSRTGTYEQYF. The DNA for the CDR3 is TGTGCCAGCAGTAGGACAGGTACCTACGAGCAGTACTTC.

V gene TRBV5-1 combines with J gene TRBJ2-7, with D maybe TRBD1 (6 bases). The CDR3 runs to 15 residues. Germline CDR1 SGHRS, CDR2 YFSETQ. V was shortened by 0 bases and J by 2 bases, with 12 bases between the two germline ends. CDR3 protein: CASSLVGQTTYEQYF. The CDR3 nucleotides read TGCGCCAGCAGCTTGGTTGGACAGACAACCTACGAGCAGTACTTC. The full variable domain, completed using reference TRBV5-1 and TRBJ2-7, is KAGVTQTPRYLIKTRGQQVTLSCSPISGHRSVSWYQQTPGQGLQFLFEYFSETQRNKGNFPGRFSGRQFSNSRSEMNVSTLELGDSALYLCASSLVGQTTYEQYFGPGTRLTVT.

This chain connects TRBV7-9 to TRBJ2-5; no clear D. Germline CDR1 is SEHNR and CDR2 is FQNEAQ (reference sequence). CDR3 length equals 11 residues. V was shortened by 4 bases and J by 5 bases, with 5 bases between the two germline ends. CDR3 protein: CASSYEETQYF. The CDR3 coding sequence is TGTGCCAGCAGCTATGAGGAGACCCAGTACTTC.

The chain combines TRBV2 with TRBJ1-2; D is unresolved. CDR1 is SNHLY and CDR2 is FYNNEI in the germline V gene. The length of the CDR3 is 14 residues. Deletions cut 3 bases from V and 4 bases from J, with 12 bases between. CDR3 in amino acids: CASSEVEVSYGYTF. Written as DNA, the CDR3 is TGTGCCAGCAGTGAGGTCGAGGTCAGCTATGGCTACACCTTC.

The chain carries TRBV2 and TRBJ2-2, with 9 bases lining up with TRBD1. CDR3 length: 15 amino acids. After removal of 7 bases from V and 4 bases from J, the junction contained 7 bases not matched to a gene. Germline V gene sequence: CDR1 SNHLY, CDR2 FYNNEI. The CDR3 sequence: CASMWDREVTGELFF. The CDR3 DNA is TGTGCCAGCATGTGGGACAGGGAGGTCACCGGGGAGCTGTTTTTT.

The J gene is TRBJ1-2, the V gene TRBV11-2; D unclear. Germline assignment: CDR1 SGHAT and CDR2 FQNNGV. Trimming left V 1 base short and J 4 bases short, with 13 bases between. The CDR3 spans 15 residues. The CDR3 nucleotides are TGTGCCAGCAGCTTAGCGGGATCCCGTGGCTATGGCTACACCTTC. The encoded protein is CASSLAGSRGYGYTF.

The genes are TRBV15 and TRBJ2-4, with D hard to call. Trimming left V 4 bases short and J 6 bases short, with 7 bases between. The germline gives CDR1 LNHNV, CDR2 YYDKDF (reference sequence). This CDR3 has 12 residues. CDR3 coding DNA: TGTGCCACCAGCAATGCTAGAAACATTCAGTACTTC. It codes for CATSNARNIQYF.

This chain connects TRBV27 to TRBJ2-7, with D perhaps TRBD2 (6 bases). Trimming shortened V by 2 bases and J by 2 bases, and 13 bases separated the two germline ends. Germline CDR1 is MNHEY and CDR2 is SMNVEV (reference sequence). The CDR3 spans 15 residues. CDR3 sequence: CASSLALGLPYEQYF. In DNA, the CDR3 is TGTGCCAGCAGTTTAGCCCTGGGACTTCCCTACGAGCAGTACTTC.

The rearrangement joins TRBV29-1 to TRBJ1-1, with D possibly being TRBD1 (5 bases). This CDR3 region has 15 residues. V was trimmed by 1 base and J by 0 bases, leaving 12 bases between them. The germline V gene has CDR1 SQVTM and CDR2 ANQGSEA. The CDR3 sequence: CSVEGGYDVNTEAFF. The CDR3, as DNA: TGCAGCGTTGAAGGGGGCTACGATGTGAACACTGAAGCTTTCTTT. Full variable domain (rest looked up from reference TRBV29-1 and TRBJ1-1): SAVISQKPSRDICQRGTSLTIQCQVDSQVTMMFWYRQQPGQSLTLIATANQGSEATYESGFVIDKFPISRPNLTFSTLTVSNMSPEDSSIYLCSVEGGYDVNTEAFFGQGTRLTVV.

The chain recombines TRBV6-6 with TRBJ1-1; TRBD1 matches at 9 bases. V gave up 4 bases and J gave up 0 bases; unmatched junction bases: 6. The CDR3 loop spans 16 amino acids. Germline V gene lookup returns CDR1 MNHNY and CDR2 SVGAGI (reference sequence). The DNA for the CDR3 is TGTGCCAGCAGTTCTCCGGACAGGGGAATGAACACTGAAGCTTTCTTT. It specifies CASSSPDRGMNTEAFF.

V gene TRBV9 combines with J gene TRBJ2-1, with D maybe TRBD1 (5 bases). Germline values: CDR1 SGDLS, CDR2 YYNGEE. This CDR3 contains 16 residues. Trimming removed 0 bases from V and 0 bases from J, with 10 bases in between. CDR3 amino acids: CASSVAEGASYNEQFF. The CDR3 DNA follows: TGTGCCAGCAGCGTAGCGGAAGGGGCCTCCTACAATGAGCAGTTCTTC.

The chain joins TRBV7-9 to TRBJ2-1, with TRBD2 matching over 7 bases. Germline CDR1 is SEHNR and CDR2 is FQNEAQ (reference sequence). CDR3 length: 14 amino acids. The V gene end was trimmed by 1 base and the J gene end by 8 bases; junction bases not matched to a gene: 5. The CDR3, as DNA: TGTGCCAGCAGCTTAGTCTCGGGGGGAGATGAGCAGTTCTTC. Translating gives CASSLVSGGDEQFF.

J is TRBJ1-6 and V is TRBV19; TRBD1 aligns across 8 bases. The CDR3 sequence is 14 residues long. Germline CDR1 LNHDA, CDR2 SQIVND (reference sequence). Germline trimming cut 5 bases from V and 11 bases from J; bases unmatched to any gene: 8. The CDR3 bases are TGTGCCAGTAGTGCCGGACAGGGCCAGACACCCCTCCACTTT. It specifies CASSAGQGQTPLHF.

The J gene is TRBJ1-6, the V gene TRBV6-5; 10 bases are shared with TRBD1. The ends lost 2 bases at V and 6 bases at J; junction bases unmatched: 4. The germline gives CDR1 MNHEY, CDR2 SVGAGI. CDR3 length: 16 residues. The CDR3 sequence is CASSYPRTGGNSPLHF. CDR3 sequence (DNA): TGTGCCAGCAGTTACCCTAGGACAGGGGGTAATTCACCCCTCCACTTT.

The chain couples TRBV5-6 to TRBJ2-3; TRBD1 aligns across 7 bases. V shed 1 base and J 8 bases; nucleotides not matched to a gene: 16. Germline CDR1 is SGHDT and CDR2 is YYEEEE. CDR3 length: 17 residues. The chain's CDR3 is CASSLWGTVLPPITQYF. In DNA form, the CDR3 reads TGTGCCAGCAGCTTGTGGGGGACAGTCCTTCCTCCTATTACGCAGTATTTT.

The genes are TRBV15 and TRBJ2-4; TRBD1 matches at 7 bases. CDR1 is LNHNV and CDR2 is YYDKDF in the germline V gene (reference sequence). The CDR3 consists of 19 residues. The V gene end was trimmed by 0 bases and the J gene end by 3 bases; junction bases not matched to a gene: 14. In nucleotides, the CDR3 is TGTGCCACCAGCAGAGATCAGAACACAGGGGTTTGGGGCAAAAACATTCAGTACTTC. This translates into CATSRDQNTGVWGKNIQYF.

The V call is TRBV6-5, the J call TRBJ2-5; 9 positions agree with TRBD2. The CDR3 totals 14 residues. From germline, CDR1 is MNHEY and CDR2 SVGAGI. V was pared by 2 bases and J by 2 bases, with 0 bases of the junction left unmatched. The CDR3 DNA reads TGTGCCAGCAGTTACAGCGGGGGGCAAGAGACCCAGTACTTC. It codes for CASSYSGGQETQYF.